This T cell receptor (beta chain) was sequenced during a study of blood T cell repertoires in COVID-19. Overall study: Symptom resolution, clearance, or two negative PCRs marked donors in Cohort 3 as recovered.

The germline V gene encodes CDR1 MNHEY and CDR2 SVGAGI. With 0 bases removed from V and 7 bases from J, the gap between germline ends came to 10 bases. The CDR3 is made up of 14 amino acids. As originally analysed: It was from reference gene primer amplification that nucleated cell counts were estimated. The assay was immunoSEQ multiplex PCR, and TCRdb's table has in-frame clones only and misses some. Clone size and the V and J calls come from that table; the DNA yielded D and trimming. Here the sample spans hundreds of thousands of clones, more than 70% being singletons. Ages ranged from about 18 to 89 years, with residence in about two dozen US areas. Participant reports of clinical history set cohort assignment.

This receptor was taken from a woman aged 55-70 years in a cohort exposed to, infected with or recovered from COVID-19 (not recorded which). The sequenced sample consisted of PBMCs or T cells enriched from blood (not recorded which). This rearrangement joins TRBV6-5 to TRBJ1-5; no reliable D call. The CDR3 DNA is TGTGCCAGCAGTTACTCCGGGGTAGAGCAGCCCCAGCATTTT. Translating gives CASSYSGVEQPQHF.